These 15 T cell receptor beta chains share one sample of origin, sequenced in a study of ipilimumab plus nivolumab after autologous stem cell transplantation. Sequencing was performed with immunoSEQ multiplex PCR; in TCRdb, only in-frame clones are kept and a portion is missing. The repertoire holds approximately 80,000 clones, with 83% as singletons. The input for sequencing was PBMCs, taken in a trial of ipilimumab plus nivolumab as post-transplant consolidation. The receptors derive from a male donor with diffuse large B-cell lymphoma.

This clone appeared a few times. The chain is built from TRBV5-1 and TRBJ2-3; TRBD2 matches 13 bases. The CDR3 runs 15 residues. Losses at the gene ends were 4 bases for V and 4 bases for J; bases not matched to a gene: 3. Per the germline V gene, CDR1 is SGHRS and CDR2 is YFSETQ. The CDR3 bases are TGCGCCAGCAGCCAAACTAGCGGGGGGGCAGATACGCAGTATTTT. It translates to CASSQTSGGADTQYF.

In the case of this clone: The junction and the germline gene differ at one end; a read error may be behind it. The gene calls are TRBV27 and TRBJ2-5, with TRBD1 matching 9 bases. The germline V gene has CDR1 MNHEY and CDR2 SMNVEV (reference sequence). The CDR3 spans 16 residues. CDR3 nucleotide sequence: TGTGCCAGCAGTGTATCTAGGGGACAGGGTCAAGAGACCCAGTACTTC. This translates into CASSVSRGQGQETQYF.

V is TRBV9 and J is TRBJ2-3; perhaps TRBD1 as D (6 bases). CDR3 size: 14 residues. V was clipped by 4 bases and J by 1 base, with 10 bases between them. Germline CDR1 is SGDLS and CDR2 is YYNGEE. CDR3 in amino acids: CASSIRQGTDTQYF. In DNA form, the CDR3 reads TGTGCCAGCAGCATCCGACAGGGCACAGATACGCAGTATTTT.

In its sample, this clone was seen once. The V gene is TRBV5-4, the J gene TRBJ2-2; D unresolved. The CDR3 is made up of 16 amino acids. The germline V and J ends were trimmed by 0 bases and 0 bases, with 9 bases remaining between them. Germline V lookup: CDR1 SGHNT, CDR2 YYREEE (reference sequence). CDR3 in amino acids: CASSLDGATNTGELFF. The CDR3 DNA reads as TGTGCCAGCAGCTTGGACGGCGCTACGAACACCGGGGAGCTGTTTTTT.

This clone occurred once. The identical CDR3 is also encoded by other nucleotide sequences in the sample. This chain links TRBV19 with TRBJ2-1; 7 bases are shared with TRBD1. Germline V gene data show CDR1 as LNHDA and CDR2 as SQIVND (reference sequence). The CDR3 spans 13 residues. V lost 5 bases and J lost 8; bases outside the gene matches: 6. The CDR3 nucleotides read TGTGCCAGTAGTCTTACAGGGGACGATGAGCAGTTCTTC. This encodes CASSLTGDDEQFF.

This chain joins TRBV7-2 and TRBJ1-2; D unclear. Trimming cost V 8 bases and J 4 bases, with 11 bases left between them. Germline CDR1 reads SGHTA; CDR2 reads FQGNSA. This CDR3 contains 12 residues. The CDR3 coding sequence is TGTGCCAGCGGTCAGAATTCCTATGGCTACACCTTC. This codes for CASGQNSYGYTF.

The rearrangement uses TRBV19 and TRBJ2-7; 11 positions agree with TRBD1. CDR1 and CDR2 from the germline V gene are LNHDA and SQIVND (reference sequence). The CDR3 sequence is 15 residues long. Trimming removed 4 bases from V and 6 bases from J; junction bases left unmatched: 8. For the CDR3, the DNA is TGTGCCAGTAGTACCATCGGACAGGGGGCAGGCGAGCAGTACTTC. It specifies CASSTIGQGAGEQYF.

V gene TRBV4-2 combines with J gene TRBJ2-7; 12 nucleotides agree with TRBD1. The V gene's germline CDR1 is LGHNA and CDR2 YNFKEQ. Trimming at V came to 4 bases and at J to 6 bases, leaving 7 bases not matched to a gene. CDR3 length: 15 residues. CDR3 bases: TGTGCCAGCAGCCTCCTCGGGACAGGGGGCTCCGAGCAGTACTTC. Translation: CASSLLGTGGSEQYF.

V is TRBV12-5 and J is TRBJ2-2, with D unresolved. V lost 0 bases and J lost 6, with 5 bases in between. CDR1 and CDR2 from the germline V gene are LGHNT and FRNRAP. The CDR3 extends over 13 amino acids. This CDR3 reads CASGLVIPGELFF. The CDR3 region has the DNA TGTGCTAGTGGTTTGGTAATTCCCGGGGAGCTGTTTTTT.

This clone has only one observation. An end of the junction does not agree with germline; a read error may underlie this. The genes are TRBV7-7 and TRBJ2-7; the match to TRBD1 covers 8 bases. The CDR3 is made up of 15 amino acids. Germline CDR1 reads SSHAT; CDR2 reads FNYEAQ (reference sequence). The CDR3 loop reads CASSARQGLGGEQYF. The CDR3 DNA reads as TGTGCTAGCAGCGCACGACAGGGGTTGGGGGGCGAGCAGTACTTC.

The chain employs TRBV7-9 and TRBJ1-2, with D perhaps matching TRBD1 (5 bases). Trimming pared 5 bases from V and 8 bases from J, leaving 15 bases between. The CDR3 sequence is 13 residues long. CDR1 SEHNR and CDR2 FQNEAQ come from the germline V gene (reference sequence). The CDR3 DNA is TGTGCCAGCAGCCCTACCGGGGGAGGCGGCTACACCTTC. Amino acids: CASSPTGGGGYTF.

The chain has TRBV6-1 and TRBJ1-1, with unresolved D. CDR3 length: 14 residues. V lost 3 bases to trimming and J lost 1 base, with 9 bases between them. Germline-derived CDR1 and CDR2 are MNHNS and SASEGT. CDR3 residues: CASSETRSNTEAFF. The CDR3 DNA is TGTGCCAGCAGTGAGACCCGGTCGAACACTGAAGCTTTCTTT.

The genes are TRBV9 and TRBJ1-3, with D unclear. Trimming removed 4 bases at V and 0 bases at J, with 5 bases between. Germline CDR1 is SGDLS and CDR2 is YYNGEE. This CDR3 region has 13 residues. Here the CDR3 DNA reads TGTGCCAGCAGCCGGCCCTCTGGAAACACCATATATTTT. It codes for CASSRPSGNTIYF.

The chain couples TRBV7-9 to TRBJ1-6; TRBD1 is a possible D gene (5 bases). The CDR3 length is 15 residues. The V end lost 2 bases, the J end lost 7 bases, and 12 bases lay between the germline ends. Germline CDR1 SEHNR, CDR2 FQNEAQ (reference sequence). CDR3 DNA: TGTGCCAGCAGCTTACCAGGGCAAGGGAATTCACCCCTCCACTTT. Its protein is CASSLPGQGNSPLHF.

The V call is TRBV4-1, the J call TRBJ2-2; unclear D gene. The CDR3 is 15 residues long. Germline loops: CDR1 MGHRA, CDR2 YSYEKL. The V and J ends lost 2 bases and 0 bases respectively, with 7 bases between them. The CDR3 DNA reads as TGCGCCAGCAGCCAAAGTACTTCGAACACCGGGGAGCTGTTTTTT. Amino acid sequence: CASSQSTSNTGELFF.